This T cell receptor beta chain was retrieved from a study of beta chain features in type 1 diabetes. At the level of the study: Patients and healthy donors were similar in age, gender and cell yields. The study's findings and limits: In all four CD4+ subsets, TCRB CDR3 length was significantly, moderately reduced in type 1 diabetes.

Of note for this clone: Its cognate antigen is unknown.

Germline V gene lookup returns CDR1 GTSNPN and CDR2 SVGIG (reference sequence). Trimming shortened V by 0 bases and J by 6 bases, and 12 bases separated the two germline ends. This CDR3 is built from 14 residues. A single heparinised blood sample, averaging roughly 0.11 L, was obtained per donor. The study reverse transcribed the entire isolated RNA, so it sequenced expressed TCRB transcripts. Regulatory, naive and central memory T cell samples averaged around 3.6 million reads. TCRdb keeps only in-frame clones here, not all; method: immunoSEQ multiplex PCR. The sample lists approximately 380,000 clones, roughly 16% seen once, with 0.019% in the top ten.

The TCR sequence derives from a woman aged 18-35 years in good health. This sequence joins TRBV30 and TRBJ2-4, with a possible D match to TRBD1 (5 bases). Sequencing was performed on naive CD4+ T cells from blood. The CDR3 sequence: CAWSVLGRPNIQYF. The CDR3 nucleotides read TGTGCCTGGAGTGTCTTGGGGCGCCCAAACATTCAGTACTTC.